The rows below give T cell receptor beta chains drawn from one sample of a study of OX40 agonist ivuxolimab in advanced cancers. Profiling relied on immunoSEQ multiplex PCR, and the TCRdb table lists in-frame clones only, not all of them. The table records tens of thousands of clones, more than 80% of them present only once. The sequences come from CD4+ or CD8+ T cells sorted from blood, collected in a trial of the OX40 agonist ivuxolimab. Receptors originate from an adult with an advanced solid tumor such as melanoma, head and neck, liver or kidney cancer. The CDR3 runs from the conserved cysteine through the conserved F or W. The order of the fields is V gene, J gene, CDR3 protein.

v_gene: TRBV9; j_gene: TRBJ2-3; CDR3aa: CASSVGTSGRVTDTQYF
v_gene: TRBV30; j_gene: TRBJ2-7; CDR3aa: CAWGTVRYEQYF
v_gene: TRBV19; j_gene: TRBJ1-2; CDR3aa: CASKFGTGPNYGYTF
v_gene: TRBV19; j_gene: TRBJ2-7; CDR3aa: CASSGGQAYEQYF
v_gene: TRBV21-1; j_gene: TRBJ2-6; CDR3aa: CASSRIGANVLTF
v_gene: TRBV2; j_gene: TRBJ1-4; CDR3aa: CASRRQGARGEKLFF
v_gene: TRBV6-5; j_gene: TRBJ2-5; CDR3aa: CASRQSGGGETQYF
v_gene: TRBV15; j_gene: TRBJ2-5; CDR3aa: CATSAPGGNQETQYF
v_gene: TRBV7-2; j_gene: TRBJ1-5; CDR3aa: CASSLAQRTGPQHF
v_gene: TRBV29-1; j_gene: TRBJ2-7; CDR3aa: CSVETSAYEQYF
v_gene: TRBV7-2; j_gene: TRBJ2-3; CDR3aa: CASSLLDPSTDTQYF
v_gene: TRBV5-1; j_gene: TRBJ1-1; CDR3aa: CASSRQGGTEAFF
v_gene: TRBV7-2; j_gene: TRBJ1-2; CDR3aa: CASSLDQVDGYTF
v_gene: TRBV27; j_gene: TRBJ1-6; CDR3aa: CASSGYLGQLNNSPLHF
v_gene: TRBV18; j_gene: TRBJ2-1; CDR3aa: CASSPPFGQGLDEQFF
v_gene: TRBV7-9; j_gene: TRBJ2-5; CDR3aa: CASSLAGGPQVTQYF
v_gene: TRBV4-3; j_gene: TRBJ1-3; CDR3aa: CASSQEDSGGNTIYF